The subject of this entry is one TCR beta chain. Original analysis: Reference gene primer amplification in the assay estimated nucleated cell counts. Profiling relied on immunoSEQ multiplex PCR, and the TCRdb table lists in-frame clones only, not all of them. V and J calls and clone size are those listed in that table; D and trimming were worked out from the DNA. This table has roughly 120,000 clones, approximately 82% appearing once. This sample is part of a study of blood T cell repertoires in COVID-19. Turning to the study itself: Samples came from the United States, Italy and Spain, spanning acute and convalescent COVID-19. From T cells, B-cell-depleted T cells, or PBMCs came the material, which was cDNA or gDNA.

Trimming stripped 0 bases from V and 4 bases from J, with 8 bases between. Looked up from germline, CDR1 is SGDLS and CDR2 is YYNGEE. This CDR3 has 14 amino acids. The rearrangement joins TRBV9 to TRBJ1-5; D might be TRBD1 (5 bases). What was sequenced was peripheral blood. The sequence was obtained from a man between 65 and 79 years old with active or convalescent COVID-19. DNA of the CDR3: TGTGCCAGCAGCGTAGACCAGGGAAATCAGCCCCAGCATTTT. It is translated as CASSVDQGNQPQHF.